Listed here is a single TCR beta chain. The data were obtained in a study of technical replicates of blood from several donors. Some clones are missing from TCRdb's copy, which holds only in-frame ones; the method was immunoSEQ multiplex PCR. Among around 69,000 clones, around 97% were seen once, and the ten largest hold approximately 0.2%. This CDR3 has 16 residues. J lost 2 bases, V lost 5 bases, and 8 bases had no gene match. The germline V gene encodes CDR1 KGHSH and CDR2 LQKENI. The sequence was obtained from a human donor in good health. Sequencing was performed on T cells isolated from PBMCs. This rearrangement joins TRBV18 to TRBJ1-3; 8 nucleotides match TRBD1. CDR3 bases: TGTGCCAGCTCATCTTTTAACAGGGGGACTGGAAACACCATATATTTT. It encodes CASSSFNRGTGNTIYF.